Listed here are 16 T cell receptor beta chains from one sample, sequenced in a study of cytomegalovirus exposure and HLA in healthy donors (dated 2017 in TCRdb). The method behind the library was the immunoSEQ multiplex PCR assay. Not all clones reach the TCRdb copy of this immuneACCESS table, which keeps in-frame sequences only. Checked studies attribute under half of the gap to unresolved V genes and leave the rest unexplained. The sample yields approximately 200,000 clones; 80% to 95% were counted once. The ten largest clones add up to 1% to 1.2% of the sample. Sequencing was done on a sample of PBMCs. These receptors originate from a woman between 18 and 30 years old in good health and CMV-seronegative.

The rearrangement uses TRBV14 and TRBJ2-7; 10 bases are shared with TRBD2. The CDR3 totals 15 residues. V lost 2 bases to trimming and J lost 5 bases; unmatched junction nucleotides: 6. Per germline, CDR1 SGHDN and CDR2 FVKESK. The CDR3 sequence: CASSQTGTSVNEQYF. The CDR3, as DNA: TGTGCCAGCAGCCAAACCGGGACTAGCGTGAACGAGCAGTACTTC. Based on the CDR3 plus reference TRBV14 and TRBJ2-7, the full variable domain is EAGVTQFPSHSVIEKGQTVTLRCDPISGHDNLYWYRRVMGKEIKFLLHFVKESKQDESGMPNNRFLAERTGGTYSTLKVQPAELEDSGVYFCASSQTGTSVNEQYFGPGTRLTVT.

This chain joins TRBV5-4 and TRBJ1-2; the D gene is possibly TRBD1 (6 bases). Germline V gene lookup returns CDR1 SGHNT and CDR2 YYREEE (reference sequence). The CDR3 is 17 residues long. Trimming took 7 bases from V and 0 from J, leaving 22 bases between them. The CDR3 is CASGSSVTGFTNYGYTF. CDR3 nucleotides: TGTGCCAGCGGTTCATCGGTTACAGGGTTCACTAACTATGGCTACACCTTC.

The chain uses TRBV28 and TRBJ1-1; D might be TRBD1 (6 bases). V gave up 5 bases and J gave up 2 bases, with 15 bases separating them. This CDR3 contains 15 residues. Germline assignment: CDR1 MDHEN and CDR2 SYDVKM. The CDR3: CASSEAPGHNTEAFF. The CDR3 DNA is TGTGCCAGCAGTGAAGCACCGGGACATAACACTGAAGCTTTCTTT.

The CDR3 DNA reads as TGTGCCAGCTCACCAGGACAGGGGACCTATGGCTACACCTTC. Encoded protein: CASSPGQGTYGYTF. The chain carries TRBV18 and TRBJ1-2; the match to TRBD1 covers 9 bases. This CDR3 has 14 amino acids. Germline V lookup: CDR1 KGHSH, CDR2 LQKENI. After removal of 2 bases from V and 4 bases from J, the junction contained 2 bases not matched to a gene.

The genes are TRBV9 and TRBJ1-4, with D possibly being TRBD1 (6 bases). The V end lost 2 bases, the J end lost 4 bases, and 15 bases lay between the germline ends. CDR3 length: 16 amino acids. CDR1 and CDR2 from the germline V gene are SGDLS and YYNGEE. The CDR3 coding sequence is TGTGCCAGCAGCGTCGGACAGCCCATCCTTAATGAAAAACTGTTTTTT. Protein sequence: CASSVGQPILNEKLFF.

CDR3 loop: CASRTGLGETQYF. The CDR3 coding sequence is TGTGCCAGCAGGACAGGGCTAGGGGAGACCCAGTACTTC. The V and J genes are TRBV6-5 and TRBJ2-5; TRBD1 matches at 7 bases. This CDR3 has 13 residues. V lost 6 bases, J lost 5 bases, and 6 bases stayed unmatched. Germline V CDR1 and CDR2: MNHEY, SVGAGI.

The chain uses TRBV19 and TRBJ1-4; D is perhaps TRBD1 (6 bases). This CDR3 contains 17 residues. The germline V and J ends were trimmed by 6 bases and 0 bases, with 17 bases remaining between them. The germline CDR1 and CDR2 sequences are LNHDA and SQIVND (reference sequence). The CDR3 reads CASSPRSRGATNEKLFF. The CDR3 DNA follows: TGTGCCAGTAGCCCGAGGAGCAGGGGTGCAACTAATGAAAAACTGTTTTTT.

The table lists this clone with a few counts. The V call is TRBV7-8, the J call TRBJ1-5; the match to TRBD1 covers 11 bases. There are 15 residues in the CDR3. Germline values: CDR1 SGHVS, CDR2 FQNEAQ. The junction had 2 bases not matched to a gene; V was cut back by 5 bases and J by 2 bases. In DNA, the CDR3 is TGTGCCAGCAGCGGGACAGGGGGAGGCAATCAGCCCCAGCATTTT. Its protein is CASSGTGGGNQPQHF.

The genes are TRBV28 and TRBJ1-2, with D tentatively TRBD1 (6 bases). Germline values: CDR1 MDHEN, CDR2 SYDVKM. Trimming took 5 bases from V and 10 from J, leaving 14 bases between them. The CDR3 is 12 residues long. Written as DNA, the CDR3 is TGTGCCAGCAGTCACGGACAGCGCCCCTACACCTTC. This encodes CASSHGQRPYTF.

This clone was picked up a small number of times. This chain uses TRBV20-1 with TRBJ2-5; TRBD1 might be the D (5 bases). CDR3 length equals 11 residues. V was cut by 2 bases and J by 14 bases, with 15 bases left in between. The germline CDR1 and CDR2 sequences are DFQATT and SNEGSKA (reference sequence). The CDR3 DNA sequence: TGCAGTGCTAGACCCCAGGGATCCCCCTACTTC. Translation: CSARPQGSPYF.

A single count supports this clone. Written as DNA, the CDR3 is TGTGCCATCAGTGGCCAGGGTTCCCACGAGCAGTACTTC. Protein sequence: CAISGQGSHEQYF. The chain joins TRBV10-3 to TRBJ2-7; D might be TRBD1 (5 bases). V dropped 4 bases and J dropped 5 bases, with 12 bases sitting between them. Germline CDR1 is ENHRY and CDR2 is SYGVKD. The CDR3 spans 13 residues.

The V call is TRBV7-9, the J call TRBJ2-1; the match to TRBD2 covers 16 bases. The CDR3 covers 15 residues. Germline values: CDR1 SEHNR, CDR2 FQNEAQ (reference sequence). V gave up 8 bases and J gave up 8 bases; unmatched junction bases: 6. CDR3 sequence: CASRGTSGGGHEQFF. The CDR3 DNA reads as TGTGCCAGCCGCGGGACTAGCGGGGGGGGGCATGAGCAGTTCTTC. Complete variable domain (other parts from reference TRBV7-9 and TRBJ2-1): DTGVSQNPRHKITKRGQNVTFRCDPISEHNRLYWYRQTLGQGPEFLTYFQNEAQLEKSRLLSDRFSAERPKGSFSTLEIQRTEQGDSAMYLCASRGTSGGGHEQFFGPGTRLTVL.

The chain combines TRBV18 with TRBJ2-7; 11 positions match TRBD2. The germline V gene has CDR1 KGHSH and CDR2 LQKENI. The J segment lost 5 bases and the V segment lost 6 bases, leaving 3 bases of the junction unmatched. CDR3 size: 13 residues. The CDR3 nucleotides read TGTGCCAGCTCTCCGGGACTAGCGGACGAGCAGTACTTC. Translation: CASSPGLADEQYF.

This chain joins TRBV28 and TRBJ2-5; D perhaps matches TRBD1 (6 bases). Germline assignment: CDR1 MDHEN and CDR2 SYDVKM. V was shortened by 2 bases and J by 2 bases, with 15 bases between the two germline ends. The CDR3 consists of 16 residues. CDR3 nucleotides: TGTGCCAGCAGTTTACCACAGGGCCGATTTCAAGAGACCCAGTACTTC. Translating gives CASSLPQGRFQETQYF.

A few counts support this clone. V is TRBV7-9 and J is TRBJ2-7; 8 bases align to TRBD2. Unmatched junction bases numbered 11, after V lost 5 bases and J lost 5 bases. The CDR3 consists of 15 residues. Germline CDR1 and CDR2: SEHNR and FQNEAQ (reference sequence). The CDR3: CASSPRGGRSNEQYF. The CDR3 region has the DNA TGTGCCAGCAGCCCCAGGGGCGGGAGGTCCAACGAGCAGTACTTC.

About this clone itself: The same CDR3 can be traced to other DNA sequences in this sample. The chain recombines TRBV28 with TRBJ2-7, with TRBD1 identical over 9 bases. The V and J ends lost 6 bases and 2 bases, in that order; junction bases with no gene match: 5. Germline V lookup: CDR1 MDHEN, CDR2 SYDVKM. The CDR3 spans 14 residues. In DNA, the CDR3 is TGTGCCAGCAGCTTGACAGGGGGGCCCTACGAGCAGTACTTC. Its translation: CASSLTGGPYEQYF.